Shown below are 5 T cell receptor beta chains from a single sample sequenced in a study of blood T cells in healthy people across ages. A second PCR of 7 to 11 cycles used a sample-barcoded 5' primer and a J-beta primer mix. TCRdb used MiXCR to reprocess the 5' RACE reads, holding one entry per CDR3 protein. The table has roughly 900,000 distinct CDR3 sequences, roughly 50% seen once. The sample consisted of blood. These receptor sequences come from a man under 40 in good health.

V is TRBV20-1 and J is TRBJ2-7; D gene ambiguous. The CDR3 contains 11 residues. V lost 1 base, J lost 4 bases, and 5 bases lay in between. The V gene's germline CDR1 is DFQATT and CDR2 SNEGSKA (reference sequence). DNA for the CDR3: TGCAGTGCTAGAGTGGAGTACGAGCAGTACTTC. Residues: CSARVEYEQYF.

This clonotype was seen more than once but under ten times. The CDR3 sequence: CASSQDRTGDYEQYF. DNA of the CDR3: TGCGCCAGCAGCCAAGATAGGACAGGGGATTACGAGCAGTACTTC. This chain joins TRBV4-1 and TRBJ2-7; 9 nucleotides agree with TRBD1. V gave up 0 bases and J gave up 4 bases; unmatched junction bases: 4. This CDR3 has 15 amino acids. Germline values: CDR1 MGHRA, CDR2 YSYEKL.

This clonotype occurred a few times. The chain recombines TRBV5-1 with TRBJ1-2, with 8 bases matching TRBD1. The ends lost 3 bases at V and 3 bases at J; junction bases unmatched: 4. This CDR3 spans 14 amino acids. From germline, CDR1 is SGHRS and CDR2 YFSETQ. This CDR3 reads CASSSGQAHYGYTF. CDR3 DNA sequence: TGCGCCAGCAGCTCGGGACAGGCCCACTATGGCTACACCTTC.

J is TRBJ2-1 and V is TRBV7-9, with D hard to call. This CDR3 is built from 15 residues. V was shortened by 5 bases and J by 2 bases, with 13 bases between the two germline ends. Germline-derived CDR1 and CDR2 are SEHNR and FQNEAQ (reference sequence). Here the CDR3 DNA reads TGTGCCAGCAGCGTCTACCGCGGCCCCTACAATGAGCAGTTCTTC. Protein product: CASSVYRGPYNEQFF.

This clonotype was counted a few times. This chain links TRBV11-2 with TRBJ2-1; TRBD1 or TRBD2 may be the D gene (6 bases each). Trimming pared 3 bases from V and 2 bases from J, leaving 11 bases between. The germline CDR1 and CDR2 sequences are SGHAT and FQNNGV. The CDR3 is 15 amino acids. CDR3 sequence reads: CASSFAGQTYNEQFF. DNA of the CDR3: TGTGCCAGCAGCTTCGCGGGACAAACCTACAATGAGCAGTTCTTC.